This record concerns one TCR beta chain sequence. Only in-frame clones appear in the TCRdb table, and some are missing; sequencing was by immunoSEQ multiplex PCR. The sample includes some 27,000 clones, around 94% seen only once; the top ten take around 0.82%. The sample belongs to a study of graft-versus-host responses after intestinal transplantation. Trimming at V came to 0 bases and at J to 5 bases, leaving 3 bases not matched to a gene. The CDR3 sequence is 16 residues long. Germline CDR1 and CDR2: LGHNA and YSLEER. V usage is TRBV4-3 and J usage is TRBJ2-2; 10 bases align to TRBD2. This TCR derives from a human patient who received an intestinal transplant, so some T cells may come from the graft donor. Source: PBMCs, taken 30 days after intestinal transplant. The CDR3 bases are TGCGCCAGCAGCCAAGACAATAGCGGGGGGACCGGGGAGCTGTTTTTT. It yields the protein CASSQDNSGGTGELFF.